These T cell receptor beta chains were read from a single sample in a study of glioma-infiltrating T cells after dendritic cell vaccination. Assay: immunoSEQ multiplex PCR; the TCRdb copy retains only in-frame clones and omits some. The sample shows roughly 98,000 clones, more than 75% of them seen only once. The sample consisted of blood, taken before dendritic cell vaccination. The origin of the receptors is a human donor with glioblastoma. Both conserved end residues are part of each CDR3. Each record gives: J gene, D gene, V gene, CDR3 length, clone size, CDR3 DNA, CDR3 protein. The D gene is left open where the match is weak. The size field is filled for only some rows; it gives once, few, many or a size class.

>TRBJ2-7|NA|TRBV6-5|16|once
TGTGCCAGCAGTTCCCCGGGGGGCGGGAGATCCTACGAGCAGTACTTC
CASSSPGGGRSYEQYF
>TRBJ2-7|TRBD1|TRBV5-5|15|NA
TGTGCCAGCAGCTTGTTGGGGACAGGTGTGGACGAGCAGTACTTC
CASSLLGTGVDEQYF
>TRBJ2-3|NA|TRBV29-1|13|NA
TGCAGCGGGTGCCGTGAGTTTCCAGATACGCAGTATTTT
CSGCREFPDTQYF
>TRBJ1-1|NA|TRBV11-2|15|NA
TGTGCCAGCAGACCGGGGGAGGGGAGGACCACTGAAGCTTTCTTT
CASRPGEGRTTEAFF
>TRBJ1-1|NA|TRBV5-1|14|NA
TGCGCCAGCAGCTTGGCCGGTGCGAGCACTGAAGCTTTCTTT
CASSLAGASTEAFF
>TRBJ2-1|TRBD1|TRBV6-1|15|NA
TGTGCCAGCAGTGCACGGGACAGGTCCTACAATGAGCAGTTCTTC
CASSARDRSYNEQFF
>TRBJ2-7|NA|TRBV6-5|15|NA
TGTGCCAGCAGTTCCACCCCGGGGGTAGCTGACGAGCAGTACTTC
CASSSTPGVADEQYF
>TRBJ2-7|TRBD1|TRBV18|16|few
TGTGCCAGCTCACCAATCGGGACAGGGGGCTCCTACGAGCAGTACTTC
CASSPIGTGGSYEQYF
>TRBJ2-7|NA|TRBV6-5|11|few
TGTGCCAGCAGCCGGGGGTACGAGCAGTACTTC
CASSRGYEQYF
>TRBJ2-1|NA|TRBV9|17|once
TGTGCCAGCAGCCACCCAAATGCCCGGGACACAACAAGCCAGCAGTTCTTC
CASSHPNARDTTSQQFF
>TRBJ2-7|TRBD1|TRBV6-1|15|NA
TGTGCCAGCAGAGACAGGGGACAGAGCTCCTACGAGCAGTACTTC
CASRDRGQSSYEQYF
>TRBJ2-7|NA|TRBV15|15|once
TGTGCCACCAGCAGAGATCAGACAGGAACCTACGAGCAGTACTTC
CATSRDQTGTYEQYF
>TRBJ1-5|NA|TRBV18|15|NA
TGTGCCAGCTCACTACAGACAGGTAGCAATCAGCCCCAGCATTTT
CASSLQTGSNQPQHF
>TRBJ1-1|NA|TRBV29-1|14|NA
TGCAGCGTTGTAAGAGACATCCTTGGCACTGAAGCTTTCTTT
CSVVRDILGTEAFF
>TRBJ2-3|NA|TRBV5-1|12|NA
TGCGCCAGTGGGGCTAGCACAGATACGCAGTATTTT
CASGASTDTQYF
>TRBJ2-2|NA|TRBV2|12|NA
TGTGCCAGCAGTGACTTTGTCGGGGAGCTGTTTTTT
CASSDFVGELFF
>TRBJ2-1|NA|TRBV5-4|14|NA
TGTGCCAGCAGCTCCGAGACAGCAGCCAATGAGCAGTTCTTC
CASSSETAANEQFF
>TRBJ2-1|NA|TRBV7-6|14|NA
TGTGCCAGCAGCCGCACAGGCCCCTACAATGAGCAGTTCTTC
CASSRTGPYNEQFF
>TRBJ1-4|TRBD1|TRBV7-9|14|NA
TGTGCCAGCAGCTCGTACAGGGGGAATGAAAAACTGTTTTTT
CASSSYRGNEKLFF
>TRBJ2-7|TRBD1|TRBV5-1|14|NA
TGCGCCAGCTCCGGCTGGGGGACAGGGTACGAGCAGTACTTC
CASSGWGTGYEQYF
>TRBJ1-5|NA|TRBV6-1|15|NA
TGTGCCAGCAGTGAAGCGCTTCAGGGTTATCAGCCCCAGCATTTT
CASSEALQGYQPQHF
>TRBJ2-5|NA|TRBV29-1|12|once
TGCAGCGTCGAGCCTGTCCAAGAGACCCAGTACTTC
CSVEPVQETQYF
>TRBJ1-4|TRBD1|TRBV4-1|15|NA
TGCGCCAGCAGCCACCAGGGGGCGGCTAATGAAAAACTGTTTTTT
CASSHQGAANEKLFF
>TRBJ1-2|TRBD1|TRBV19|18|NA
TGTGCCAGTAGTATCGCCCCGGGACAGGTCCTCCCCCCTGAGGGCTACACCTTC
CASSIAPGQVLPPEGYTF
>TRBJ2-1|TRBD2|TRBV27|15|NA
TGTGCCAGCAGTCCCGGGACTAGCGGATACAATGAGCAGTTCTTC
CASSPGTSGYNEQFF
>TRBJ1-2|TRBD1|TRBV6-5|16|NA
TGTGCCAGCAGTTACCCCGCCGGACAGGGTCTCATGGGCTACACCTTC
CASSYPAGQGLMGYTF
>TRBJ2-5|TRBD2|TRBV9|19|NA
TGTGCCAGCAGCGATGGGACTAGCGGGGTATTTGGTCTGAGAGAGACCCAGTACTTC
CASSDGTSGVFGLRETQYF
>TRBJ1-2|TRBD1|TRBV10-3|14|NA
TGTGCCATCTCCGGGGGACAGGTTAACTATGGCTACACCTTC
CAISGGQVNYGYTF
>TRBJ1-4|NA|TRBV2|14|once
TGTGCCAGCAGGGAGGAAGCAACTAATGAAAAACTGTTTTTT
CASREEATNEKLFF
>TRBJ2-7|TRBD1|TRBV4-2|15|NA
TGTGCCAGCAGCCAACCGGGACAGGGGGCGGACGAGCAGTACTTC
CASSQPGQGADEQYF
>TRBJ2-6|TRBD1|TRBV4-2|19|NA
TGTGCCAGCAGCCTAACCGGGACAGGGGGAATATCTGGGGCCAACGTCCTGACTTTC
CASSLTGTGGISGANVLTF
>TRBJ2-1|NA|TRBV27|16|NA
TGTGCCAGCAGTTTGCCGGGCAGGAGGGTCATGGGTGAGCAGTTCTTC
CASSLPGRRVMGEQFF
>TRBJ1-1|NA|TRBV30|13|NA
TGTGCCTGGAGTGTTCTCGGAGACACTGAAGCTTTCTTT
CAWSVLGDTEAFF
>TRBJ2-7|TRBD2|TRBV6-5|15|NA
TGTGCCAGCAGTTACGGCTGGACTAGCACCTACGAGCAGTACTTC
CASSYGWTSTYEQYF
>TRBJ2-1|TRBD1|TRBV5-4|15|NA
TGTGCCAGCAGCCCTGGGACAGGGGCATACAATGAGCAGTTCTTC
CASSPGTGAYNEQFF
>TRBJ2-7|NA|TRBV10-3|16|NA
TGTGCCATCAGTCCTACTGGCGGGCCTAGCTCCTACGAGCAGTACTTC
CAISPTGGPSSYEQYF
>TRBJ2-3|NA|TRBV5-4|16|few
TGTGCCAGCAGCTTAAGGACAACTTACCGCACAGATACGCAGTATTTT
CASSLRTTYRTDTQYF
>TRBJ2-2|NA|TRBV7-9|16|NA
TGTGCCAGCAGCCCCCAATGGGGAGCGAACACCGGGGAGCTGTTTTTT
CASSPQWGANTGELFF
>TRBJ1-2|TRBD1|TRBV29-1|15|NA
TGCAGCGTTGAATACGATCAGGGACAGAACTATGGCTACACCTTC
CSVEYDQGQNYGYTF
>TRBJ2-7|NA|TRBV14|14|NA
TGTGCCAGCAGCCAATCAGGGCGTTCCTACGAGCAGTACTTC
CASSQSGRSYEQYF